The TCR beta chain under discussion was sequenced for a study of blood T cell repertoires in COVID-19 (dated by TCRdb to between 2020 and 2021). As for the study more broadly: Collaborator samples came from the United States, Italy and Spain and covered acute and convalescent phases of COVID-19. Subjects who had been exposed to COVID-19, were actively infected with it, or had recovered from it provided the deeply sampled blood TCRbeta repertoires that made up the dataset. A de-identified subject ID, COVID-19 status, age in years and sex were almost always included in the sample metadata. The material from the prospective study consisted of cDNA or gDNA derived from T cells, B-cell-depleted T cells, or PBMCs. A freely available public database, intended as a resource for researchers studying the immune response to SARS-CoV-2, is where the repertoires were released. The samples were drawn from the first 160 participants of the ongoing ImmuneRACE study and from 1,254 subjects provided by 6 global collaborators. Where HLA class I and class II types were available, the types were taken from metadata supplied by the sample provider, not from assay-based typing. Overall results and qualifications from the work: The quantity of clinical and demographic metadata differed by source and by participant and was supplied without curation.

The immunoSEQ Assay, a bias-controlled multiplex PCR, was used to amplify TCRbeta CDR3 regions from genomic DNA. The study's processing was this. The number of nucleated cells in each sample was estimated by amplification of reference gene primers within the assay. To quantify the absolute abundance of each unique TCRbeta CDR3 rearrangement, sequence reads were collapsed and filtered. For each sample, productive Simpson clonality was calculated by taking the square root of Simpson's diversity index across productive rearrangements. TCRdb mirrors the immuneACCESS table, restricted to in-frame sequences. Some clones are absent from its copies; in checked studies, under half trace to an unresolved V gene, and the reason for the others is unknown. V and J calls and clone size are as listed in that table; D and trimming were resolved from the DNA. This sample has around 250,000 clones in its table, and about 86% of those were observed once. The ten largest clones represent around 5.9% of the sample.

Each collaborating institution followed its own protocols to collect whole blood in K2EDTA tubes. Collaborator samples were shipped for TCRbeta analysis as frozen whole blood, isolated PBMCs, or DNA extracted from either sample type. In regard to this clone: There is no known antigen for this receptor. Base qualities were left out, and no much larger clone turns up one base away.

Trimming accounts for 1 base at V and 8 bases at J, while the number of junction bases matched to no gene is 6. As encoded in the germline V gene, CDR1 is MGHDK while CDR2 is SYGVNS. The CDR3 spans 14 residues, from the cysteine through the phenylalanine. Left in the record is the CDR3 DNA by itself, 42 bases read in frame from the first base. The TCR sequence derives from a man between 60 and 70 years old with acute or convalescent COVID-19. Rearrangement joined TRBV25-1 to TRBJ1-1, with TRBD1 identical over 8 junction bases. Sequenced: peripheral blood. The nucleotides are TGTGCCAGCAGTGAATTCGGACAGGGCGGGGAAGCTTTCTTT. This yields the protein CASSEFGQGGEAFF.